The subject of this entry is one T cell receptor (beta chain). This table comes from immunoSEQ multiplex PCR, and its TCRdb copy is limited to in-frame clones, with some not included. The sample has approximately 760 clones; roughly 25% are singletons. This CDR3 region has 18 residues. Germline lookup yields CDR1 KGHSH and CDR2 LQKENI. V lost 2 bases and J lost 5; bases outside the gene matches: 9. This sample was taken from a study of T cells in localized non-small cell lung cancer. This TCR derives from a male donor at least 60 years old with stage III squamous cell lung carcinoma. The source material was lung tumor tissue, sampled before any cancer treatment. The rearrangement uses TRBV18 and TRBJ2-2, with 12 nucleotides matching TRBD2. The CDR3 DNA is TGTGCCAGCTCACCAACGACGACTAGCGGGGGAAGAACCGGGGAGCTGTTTTTT. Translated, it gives CASSPTTTSGGRTGELFF.